The T cell receptor beta chain under discussion was sequenced for a study of regulatory T cells in long-lasting Graves disease. Stated time point: newly diagnosed GD, antithyroid drugs for less than 3 months. Preparation of the TCR library used RNA extracted from PBMCs. This clonotype appeared many times. The antigen is not known. Libraries of TCR beta came from iRepertoire HTBI primers plus Arm-PCR of CDR3 regions. One entry per CDR3 protein results from TCRdb running MiXCR on the multiplex PCR reads. This sample has more than 300,000 distinct CDR3 sequences, with 15% to 17% found just once. Findings of the study overall: TRBV28, TRBJ1-2 and TRBJ2-5 emerged as the favored segments in persistent disease.

The CDR3 sequence is 11 residues long. Trimming cost V 2 bases and J 7 bases, with 2 bases left between them. The germline gives CDR1 SGHAT, CDR2 FQNNGV. This chain links TRBV11-2 with TRBJ1-4; D not resolved. Source: peripheral blood mononuclear cells (PBMCs), taken at new diagnosis, from a patient treated with antithyroid drugs. This sequence originates from a female donor with Graves disease. This CDR3 is CASSLREKLFF. CDR3 bases: TGTGCCAGCAGCTTACGTGAAAAACTGTTTTTT.